This T cell receptor beta chain appears in the sequencing data of a study of T cell repertoires in cytomegalovirus infection. About the study: Indications of both CMV infection and matching HLA type were provided by public TCR beta signatures. Study-level findings and limits: HLA-C-restricted CMV-specific TCR beta clonotypes prevailed in the ex vivo response.

TCRdb reprocessed the reads via MiXCR and lists one record per CDR3 protein. This sample carries 150,000 to 200,000 distinct CDR3 sequences, roughly 14% of them seen once, and the ten largest clones take around 27%. This clonotype was seen ten or more times. Its antigen is as yet unknown. V lost 5 bases and J lost 5, with 15 bases in between. CDR1 SGHTA and CDR2 FQGNSA come from the germline V gene. The CDR3 sequence is 14 residues long. The gene calls are TRBV7-2 and TRBJ2-5; D possibly uses TRBD1 or TRBD2 (5 bases each). This sequence was found in a human donor in good health (CMV status not recorded). Some clones in this sample may be carry-over from other donors' samples. What was sequenced was PBMCs. CDR3 bases: TGTGCCAGCAGCAAGGGACGGAGTGTGGAGACCCAGTACTTC. Residues: CASSKGRSVETQYF.